The present T cell receptor beta chain was sequenced within a study of post-analysis software for immune sequencing data. Study-wide results and limits: About five TRBV segments appeared more often in patients than in controls, and TRBV5-6, TRBV5-1 and TRBV20-1 were among these.

Presence of unique molecular identifiers characterized the TCR beta cDNA libraries. TCRdb reprocessed the PCR reads via MiXCR and lists one record per CDR3 protein. The repertoire holds 500,000 to 600,000 distinct CDR3 sequences, roughly 40% seen once, with around 1.7% in the top ten. Concerning this clonotype itself: Its antigen is unknown.

The CDR3 contains 12 residues. CDR1 and CDR2 (germline): SGHRS, YFSETQ. This sequence joins TRBV5-1 and TRBJ2-1, with unresolved D. The DNA end is more similar to TRBJ2-7, so the J call may be wrong. This sequence was found in a girl between 10 and 17 years old with multiple sclerosis. The sample was blood. The CDR3 protein is CASSLVTDEQYF. In DNA, the CDR3 is TGCGCCAGCAGCTTGGTAACGGACGAGCAGTACTTC.